Listed here are 13 T cell receptor beta chains from one sample, sequenced in a study of radiation and T cells in renal cell carcinoma. Assay used: immunoSEQ multiplex PCR; TCRdb lists only in-frame clones, some missing. The sample shows tens of thousands of clones, roughly nine tenths of them seen only once. Time point: blood 4 weeks post-SBRT, at nephrectomy. Treatment noted: 15 Gy SBRT to primary tumor, nephrectomy 4 weeks later. The starting material was blood, obtained from a patient whose treatment included radiotherapy and nephrectomy. These receptors originate from a woman aged 70 to 79 with renal cell carcinoma.

This chain uses TRBV7-3 with TRBJ2-7; 9 positions match TRBD1. The CDR3 contains 14 residues. Germline V gene sequence: CDR1 SGHTA, CDR2 FQGTGA. V lost 4 bases, J lost 5 bases, and 6 bases stayed unmatched. In nucleotides, the CDR3 is TGTGCCAGCAGCTCGACAGGGGGAAAGAACGAGCAGTACTTC. Residues: CASSSTGGKNEQYF.

The CDR3 sequence is CASSLLIGLAEEQFF. CDR3 sequence (DNA): TGTGCCAGCAGTTTGTTAATAGGACTAGCTGAGGAGCAGTTCTTC. V usage is TRBV11-1 and J usage is TRBJ2-1; TRBD2 matches at 8 bases. CDR1 is SGHAT, CDR2 FQDESV, per germline (reference sequence). Trimming at V came to 6 bases and at J to 10 bases, leaving 14 bases not matched to a gene. The CDR3 is made up of 15 amino acids.

The CDR3 protein is CAISAQYNEQFF. In nucleotides, the CDR3 is TGTGCCATCAGTGCCCAGTACAATGAGCAGTTCTTC. The genes are TRBV10-3 and TRBJ2-1; D remains unclear. The CDR3 is 12 amino acids. Germline V lookup: CDR1 ENHRY, CDR2 SYGVKD. The V end lost 4 bases, the J end lost 4 bases, and 5 bases lay between the germline ends.

In DNA form, the CDR3 reads TGTGCCAGCAGCTTGTTGCTCTTCACAGATACGCAGTATTTT. Amino acid sequence: CASSLLLFTDTQYF. The V call is TRBV5-6, the J call TRBJ2-3; D remains unclear. Trimming stripped 1 base from V and 2 bases from J, with 8 bases between. CDR3 length: 14 residues. Germline V CDR1 and CDR2: SGHDT, YYEEEE.

The CDR3 coding sequence is TGTGCCAGCAGTGAGCGGCAGGGACACGAGCAGTACTTC. It is translated as CASSERQGHEQYF. J is TRBJ2-7 and V is TRBV6-4, with D perhaps assigned TRBD1 or TRBD2 (5 bases each). CDR3 length: 13 residues. CDR1 is MRHNA and CDR2 is SNTAGT in the germline V gene. V shed 3 bases and J shed 5 bases, with 11 bases lying between them.

This clone was seen a few times. The V call is TRBV6-1, the J call TRBJ1-3, with D hard to call. There are 12 residues in the CDR3. Germline V CDR1 and CDR2: MNHNS, SASEGT. V dropped 6 bases and J dropped 4 bases, with 7 bases sitting between them. In DNA, the CDR3 is TGTGCCAGCAGGAGGACGGGAAACACCATATATTTT. Its protein is CASRRTGNTIYF.

Only one count was recorded for this clone. The rearrangement joins TRBV7-2 to TRBJ2-3, with D hard to call. Germline values: CDR1 SGHTA, CDR2 FQGNSA. Trimming took 5 bases from V and 1 from J, leaving 13 bases between them. The length of the CDR3 is 15 residues. The chain's CDR3 is CASSGALIGTDTQYF. CDR3 in DNA: TGTGCCAGCAGCGGCGCACTAATTGGCACAGATACGCAGTATTTT.

The chain carries TRBV30 and TRBJ1-6, with unresolved D. Trimming shortened V by 6 bases and J by 1 base, and 7 bases separated the two germline ends. The V gene's germline CDR1 is GTSNPN and CDR2 SVGIG (reference sequence). CDR3 size: 13 residues. The CDR3 coding sequence is TGTGCCTGCCGGGGATCCTATAATTCACCCCTCCACTTT. Translated: CACRGSYNSPLHF.

The CDR3 coding sequence is TGTGCCTGGAGTGTCAAGGGGGGCTTGGCGCAGTATTTT. It yields the protein CAWSVKGGLAQYF. This chain connects TRBV30 to TRBJ2-3; D assignment may be TRBD1 or TRBD2 (6 bases each). This CDR3 is 13 amino acids long. Between the trimmed V and J ends, which lost 0 bases and 10 bases, there was a span of 14 bases. CDR1 and CDR2 from the germline V gene are GTSNPN and SVGIG (reference sequence).

The CDR3 DNA is TGTGCCAGCAGCTTAGCGAGAGTCGATACGCAGTATTTT. It is translated as CASSLARVDTQYF. V and J are TRBV7-2 and TRBJ2-3; D uncertain. Trimming took off 0 bases at V and 6 bases at J, with 7 bases between the two ends. The CDR3 is made up of 13 amino acids. CDR1 and CDR2 (germline): SGHTA, FQGNSA. Combining the CDR3 with reference TRBV7-2 and TRBJ2-3 gives the whole variable domain GAGVSQSPSNKVTEKGKDVELRCDPISGHTALYWYRQSLGQGLEFLIYFQGNSAPDKSGLPSDRFSAERTGGSVSTLTIQRTQQEDSAVYLCASSLARVDTQYFGPGTRLTVL.

This chain links TRBV19 with TRBJ2-4; no definite D call. V shed 5 bases and J shed 6 bases, with 5 bases lying between them. Germline V CDR1 and CDR2: LNHDA, SQIVND (reference sequence). CDR3 length: 11 residues. DNA of the CDR3: TGTGCCAGTAGTTCAGTAAACATTCAGTACTTC. Protein: CASSSVNIQYF.

J is TRBJ1-5 and V is TRBV28; possibly TRBD1 for D (6 bases). Germline V gene data show CDR1 as MDHEN and CDR2 as SYDVKM. This CDR3 contains 13 residues. V was shortened by 9 bases and J by 6 bases, with 15 bases between the two germline ends. Written as DNA, the CDR3 is TGTGCCAGGGCGGGGGGCGTGATTCAGCCCCAGCATTTT. Translated, it gives CARAGGVIQPQHF. The full variable domain, with the rest looked up from reference TRBV28 and TRBJ1-5, is DVKVTQSSRYLVKRTGEKVFLECVQDMDHENMFWYRQDPGLGLRLIYFSYDVKMKEKGDIPEGYSVSREKKERFSLILESASTNQTSMYLCARAGGVIQPQHFGDGTRLSIL.

The chain recombines TRBV12-5 with TRBJ2-1, with 11 bases identical to TRBD2. Germline trimming cut 1 base from V and 8 bases from J; bases unmatched to any gene: 22. Germline V CDR1 and CDR2: LGHNT, FRNRAP. This CDR3 has 21 residues. CDR3 coding DNA: TGTGCTAGTGGTTTGGAACATATAGCGGGGGGGTTACCACCCCGTTTCGATGAGCAGTTCTTC. It is translated as CASGLEHIAGGLPPRFDEQFF. Complete variable domain (other parts from reference TRBV12-5 and TRBJ2-1): DARVTQTPRHKVTEMGQEVTMRCQPILGHNTVFWYRQTMMQGLELLAYFRNRAPLDDSGMPKDRFSAEMPDATLATLKIQPSEPRDSAVYFCASGLEHIAGGLPPRFDEQFFGPGTRLTVL.